This is a list of T cell receptor beta chains from one sample in a study of T cell repertoires and leukemia-associated antigens. TCRdb reprocessed the 5' RACE reads with MiXCR, giving one entry per CDR3 protein. The sample carries 12,000 to 15,000 distinct CDR3 sequences, more than 30% recorded once. No antigen is known for these receptors. The sequenced sample was CD3+ T cells sorted from blood and cultured. The receptors come from a female donor in good health. The CDR3 runs from the conserved cysteine through the conserved F or W. Fields, in order: J gene, V gene, D gene, clone size, CDR3 DNA, CDR3 protein. A D gene is named only where the DNA matches it firmly. Not every row has a clone size; where given, it reads once, few, many or a size class.

>TRBJ2-3|TRBV12-3/TRBV12-4|TRBD1|medium-sized
TGTGCCAGCAGCCCAGTCTCGGGGACAGCAGATACGCAGTATTTT
CASSPVSGTADTQYF
>TRBJ2-7|TRBV4-1|.|medium-sized
TGCGCCAGCAGCCCCTGGAACAGGGACGAGCAGTACTTC
CASSPWNRDEQYF
>TRBJ2-1|TRBV29-1|.|medium-sized
TGCAGCGTTCGGGGGGCAGGCTCCTACAATGAGCAGTTCTTC
CSVRGAGSYNEQFF
>TRBJ2-6|TRBV18|.|.
TGTGCCAGCTCCCACCAGAGGGCAGGGGGGGCCAACGTCCTGACTTTC
CASSHQRAGGANVLTF
>TRBJ2-1|TRBV29-1|.|medium-sized
TGCAGCGTTGATGACCCCAAGTCGGAGCAGTTCTTC
CSVDDPKSEQFF
>TRBJ1-4|TRBV30|.|once
TGTGCCTGGAATCCGGGACATATCCTACCTAATGAAAAACTGCTTTTT
CAWNPGHILPNEKLLF
>TRBJ2-5|TRBV20-1|.|medium-sized
TGCAGTGCTAGAGATCAGGTTCTGGGGATGGGATCAAAGACCCAGTACTTC
CSARDQVLGMGSKTQYF
>TRBJ2-1|TRBV18|.|many
TGTGCCAGCTCTCCTGGGGGGAAAACCAATGAGCAGTTCTTC
CASSPGGKTNEQFF
>TRBJ1-4|TRBV20-1|.|.
TGCAGTGCTAGGGCGATGACCGATGAAAAACTGTTTTTT
CSARAMTDEKLFF
>TRBJ2-7|TRBV20-1|TRBD2|.
TGCAGTGTCAGAGCTGCACTAGCGGGTGACGACTACGAGCAGTACTTC
CSVRAALAGDDYEQYF
>TRBJ2-5|TRBV9|TRBD2|.
TGTGCCAGCAGCCCACCGGGACTAGCGGACCAAGAGACCCAGTACTTC
CASSPPGLADQETQYF
>TRBJ2-1|TRBV7-8|TRBD2|.
TGTGCCAGCAGCCCCATGACATCGGGTCTAGCGGGAGCCTACAATGAGCAGTTCTTC
CASSPMTSGLAGAYNEQFF
>TRBJ1-1|TRBV15|.|once
TGTCCGACAAGCAGAGAGAGACTAACGAACACTGAAGCTTTCTTT
CPTSRERLTNTEAFF
>TRBJ2-6|TRBV12-3/TRBV12-4|.|many
TGTGCCAGCAGGTACTCAGCCTCGGCCCAACACATCCTGACTTTC
CASRYSASAQHILTF
>TRBJ2-7|TRBV5-1|TRBD1|.
TGCGCCAGCAGAAAAGCGGGACAGGGCTACGAGCAGTACTTC
CASRKAGQGYEQYF
>TRBJ2-1|TRBV20-1|.|many
TGCAGTGCTAGAGATAACTCCCTCCGCCTAAATGAGCAGTTCTTC
CSARDNSLRLNEQFF
>TRBJ2-7|TRBV5-1|.|many
TGCGCCAGCAGCCCCCGGGCGGAGGGCCACGAGCAGTACTTC
CASSPRAEGHEQYF
>TRBJ2-3|TRBV20-1|TRBD2|medium-sized
TGCAGTGCTCACACTAGCGGGAGCACAGATACGCAGTATTTT
CSAHTSGSTDTQYF
>TRBJ2-3|TRBV29-1|TRBD2|.
TGCAGCGTCTCCCTCGGGAGGAGGGCAGATACGCAGTATTTT
CSVSLGRRADTQYF
>TRBJ2-1|TRBV7-9|TRBD2|once
TGTGCCAGCAGCTTAGTTTGGGCGGGAGAAAGGGGTGAGCAGTTCTTC
CASSLVWAGERGEQFF
>TRBJ1-5|TRBV20-1|.|.
TGCAGTGCTAGTCTCGGGGGATCGGTAGGTACGCAGCATTTT
CSASLGGSVGTQHF
>TRBJ2-7|TRBV20-1|.|medium-sized
TGCAGTGCTAGAGGGAGGAGGGAGCCTTACGAGCAGTACTTC
CSARGRREPYEQYF
>TRBJ2-3|TRBV7-2|.|.
TGTGCCAGCAGCTACCGGACTACAAGCACAGATACGCAGTATTTT
CASSYRTTSTDTQYF
>TRBJ2-1|TRBV7-9|.|many
TGTGCCAGCAGCTCCGACTATACCTCCTACAATGAGCAGTTCTTC
CASSSDYTSYNEQFF
>TRBJ2-5|TRBV29-1|.|.
TGCAGCACCTCCGGGGCACCAGCGCCCCAAGAGACCCAGTACTTC
CSTSGAPAPQETQYF
>TRBJ2-1|TRBV20-1|.|medium-sized
TGCAGTGCGGGACCCTACAATGAGCAGTTCTTC
CSAGPYNEQFF
>TRBJ2-7|TRBV5-1|.|.
TGCGCCAGCAGCTTGGCGGGGACAAACGCCTACGAGCAGTACTTC
CASSLAGTNAYEQYF
>TRBJ2-7|TRBV12-3/TRBV12-4|.|.
TGCGCCAGCAGTTCGAACGGACAGTTTAGACAGTACTTC
CASSSNGQFRQYF
>TRBJ2-1|TRBV5-1|TRBD2|.
TGCGCCAGCACTTACTTAGCGGGAGGGCCCTACAATGAGCAGTTCTTC
CASTYLAGGPYNEQFF
>TRBJ2-7|TRBV21-1|.|many
TGTGCCAGCAGCAAAGAGGGGACAGGTACCTACGAGCAGTACTTC
CASSKEGTGTYEQYF
>TRBJ2-7|TRBV4-1|.|medium-sized
TGCGCCAGCAGCCAAGAAGACCTAACCTACGAGCAGTACTTC
CASSQEDLTYEQYF
>TRBJ2-7|TRBV7-8|.|many
TGTGCCAGCAGCTTAGGGAAACAGGGCTACGAGCAGTACTTC
CASSLGKQGYEQYF
>TRBJ2-1|TRBV12-3/TRBV12-4|.|.
TGTGCCAGCAGTTTTAGCAGGGCGACAATGGCGGTCTATGTGCAGTTCTTC
CASSFSRATMAVYVQFF
>TRBJ2-7|TRBV12-3/TRBV12-4|TRBD2|many
TGTGCCAGCAGTCTAGGACTAGCTCGGGACGAGCAGTACTTC
CASSLGLARDEQYF
>TRBJ1-3|TRBV12-3/TRBV12-4|.|medium-sized
TGTGCCAGCAGTGCCACGAGCGGGCACTCTGGAAACACCATATATTTT
CASSATSGHSGNTIYF
>TRBJ1-4|TRBV4-1|TRBD1|medium-sized
TGCGCCAGCAGCCAGGGACAGACAACTAATGAAAAACTGTTTTTT
CASSQGQTTNEKLFF
>TRBJ1-3|TRBV20-1|TRBD1|medium-sized
TGCAGTGCTAGCCCGGGACAGGGGCTCGGAAACACCATATATTTT
CSASPGQGLGNTIYF
>TRBJ2-3|TRBV15|.|medium-sized
TGTGCCACCAGCAGAGAGTGGGGGGGCACAGATACGCAGTATTTT
CATSREWGGTDTQYF
>TRBJ2-7|TRBV12-3/TRBV12-4|TRBD2|medium-sized
TGTGCCAGCAGTTCTGGGGCTAGCGGGAGTATCGAGCAGTACTTC
CASSSGASGSIEQYF
>TRBJ2-2|TRBV6-1|.|.
TGTGCCAGCAGTGGGGGGGAGGCCGGGGAGCTGTCCTTT
CASSGGEAGELSF
>TRBJ1-1|TRBV6-5|TRBD1|.
TGTGCCAGCAGTCCAACCTGGACAGGAGTCATGAACACTGAAGCTTTCTTT
CASSPTWTGVMNTEAFF
>TRBJ1-5|TRBV5-1|.|.
TGCGCCAGCAGCTTGGATCCGGGCAATCAGCCCCAGCATTTT
CASSLDPGNQPQHF
>TRBJ2-6|TRBV20-1|.|many
TGCAGTGCTAGATTGAGCGGGGCCAACGTCCTGACTTTC
CSARLSGANVLTF
>TRBJ2-1|TRBV5-1|.|.
TGCGCCAGCAGCTTGTCCCCTCCAGGCGCCGAGCAGTTCTTC
CASSLSPPGAEQFF
>TRBJ2-5|TRBV5-1|TRBD2|medium-sized
TGCGCCAGCAGCTTCCCGGGGGGAAAAGAGACCCAGTACTTC
CASSFPGGKETQYF
>TRBJ2-4|TRBV12-3/TRBV12-4|.|medium-sized
TGTGCCAGCAGTTTTCCGGAATCCAAGGCCAAAAACATTCAGTACTTC
CASSFPESKAKNIQYF
>TRBJ2-5|TRBV20-1|.|.
TGCAGTGCTGGCCGGGACGCTCGGTACCAAGAGACCCAGTACTTC
CSAGRDARYQETQYF
>TRBJ2-1|TRBV20-1|.|once
TGCAGTGCTACAGACTTCCAGGGGCAGTTCTTC
CSATDFQGQFF
>TRBJ2-1|TRBV28|.|.
TGTGCCAGCAGTTTAGGTGAAACCGGGACCCGGAGGTCCAATGAGCAGTTCTTC
CASSLGETGTRRSNEQFF